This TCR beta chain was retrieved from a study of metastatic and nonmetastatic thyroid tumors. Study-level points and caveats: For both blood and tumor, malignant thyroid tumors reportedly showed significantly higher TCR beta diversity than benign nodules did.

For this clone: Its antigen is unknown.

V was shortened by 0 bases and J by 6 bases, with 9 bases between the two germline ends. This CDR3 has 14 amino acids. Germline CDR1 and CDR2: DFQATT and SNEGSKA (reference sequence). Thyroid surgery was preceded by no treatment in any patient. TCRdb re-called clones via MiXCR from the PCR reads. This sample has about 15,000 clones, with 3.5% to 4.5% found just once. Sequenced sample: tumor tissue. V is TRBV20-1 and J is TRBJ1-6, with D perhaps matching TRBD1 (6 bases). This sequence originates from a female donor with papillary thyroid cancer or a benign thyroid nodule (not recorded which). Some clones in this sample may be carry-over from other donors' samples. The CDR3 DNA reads TGCAGTGCTAGAGAGGGGGCGCTTAATTCACCCCTCCACTTT. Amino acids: CSAREGALNSPLHF.